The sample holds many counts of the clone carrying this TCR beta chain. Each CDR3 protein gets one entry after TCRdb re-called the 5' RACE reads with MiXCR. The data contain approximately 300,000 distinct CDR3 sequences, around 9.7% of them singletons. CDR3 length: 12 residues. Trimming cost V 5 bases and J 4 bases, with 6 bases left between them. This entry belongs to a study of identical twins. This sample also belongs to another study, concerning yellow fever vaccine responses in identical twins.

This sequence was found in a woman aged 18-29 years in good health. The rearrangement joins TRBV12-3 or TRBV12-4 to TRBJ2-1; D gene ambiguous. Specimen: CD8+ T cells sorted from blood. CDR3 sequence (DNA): TGTGCCAGCAGTGTAGATTACAATGAGCAGTTCTTC. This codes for CASSVDYNEQFF.